Shown below are 10 T cell receptor beta chains from a single sample sequenced in a study of Graves' ophthalmopathy and Graves' hyperthyroidism. Researchers took RNA transcripts and amplified TCR beta CDR3 regions from them. First-round RT-PCR used HTBI primers; second-round multiplex PCR followed. TCRdb itself ran the multiplex PCR reads through MiXCR, one entry per CDR3 protein. The table shows roughly 700,000 distinct CDR3 sequences, with 40% occurring only once. The sequenced sample was peripheral blood. The receptors here all came from an adult man with Graves' ophthalmopathy.

As for this clonotype: The junction does not match germline at one end; this may be a read error. This chain uses TRBV24-1 with TRBJ1-5; D not resolved. The CDR3 is 15 amino acids. The germline CDR1 and CDR2 sequences are KGHDR and SFDVKD. In DNA form, the CDR3 reads TGTGCCAGCAGTGACTTTTCTACAGGCAATCAGCCCCAGCATTTT. Translating it yields CASSDFSTGNQPQHF.

This clonotype was detected ten times or more. J is TRBJ2-7 and V is TRBV10-3, with 10 bases identical to TRBD2. In germline, CDR1 is ENHRY, CDR2 SYGVKD. Trimming removed 10 bases from V and 7 bases from J; junction bases left unmatched: 19. The CDR3 contains 16 residues. The CDR3 region is CASTRGLADTGGEQYF. As DNA, the CDR3 is TGTGCCAGCACCCGTGGACTAGCGGACACCGGAGGAGAGCAGTACTTC.

This clonotype was seen a few times. V gene TRBV20-1 combines with J gene TRBJ2-7; a possible D gene is TRBD2 (5 bases). In germline, CDR1 is DFQATT, CDR2 SNEGSKA (reference sequence). The CDR3 covers 14 residues. With 1 base removed from V and 4 bases from J, the gap between germline ends came to 14 bases. The CDR3 nucleotides read TGCAGTGCTAGAGTTCCCAACGGGATGTACGAGCAGTACTTC. It is translated as CSARVPNGMYEQYF.

This clonotype came up many times. J is TRBJ1-2 and V is TRBV2; D might be TRBD1 (6 bases). The CDR3 has 14 amino acids. Deletions cut 1 base from V and 8 bases from J, with 14 bases between. The germline gives CDR1 SNHLY, CDR2 FYNNEI. As DNA, the CDR3 is TGTGCCAGCAGTGAAGATGGTCCAGGGGAAGGCTACACCTTC. It is translated as CASSEDGPGEGYTF.

The chain is built from TRBV2 and TRBJ1-1, with TRBD1 matching over 7 bases. CDR1 is SNHLY and CDR2 is FYNNEI in the germline V gene. Germline trimming cut 4 bases from V and 5 bases from J; bases unmatched to any gene: 4. This CDR3 is built from 13 residues. For the CDR3, the DNA is TGTGCCAGCAGTGGTGACAGGGAGACTGAAGCTTTCTTT. Amino acids: CASSGDRETEAFF. Combining the CDR3 with reference TRBV2 and TRBJ1-1 gives the whole variable domain EPEVTQTPSHQVTQMGQEVILRCVPISNHLYFYWYRQILGQKVEFLVSFYNNEISEKSEIFDDQFSVERPDGSNFTLKIRSTKLEDSAMYFCASSGDRETEAFFGQGTRLTVV.

The chain links TRBV6-1 to TRBJ1-4; the D is unclear. The CDR3 contains 14 residues. Trimming stripped 6 bases from V and 4 bases from J, with 12 bases between. Germline CDR1 is MNHNS and CDR2 is SASEGT. CDR3 sequence reads: CASSQGLNNEKLFF. DNA of the CDR3: TGTGCCAGCAGCCAAGGACTGAATAATGAAAAACTGTTTTTT.

This chain joins TRBV25-1 and TRBJ1-1; TRBD1 matches 10 bases. The CDR3 spans 16 residues. Germline CDR1 reads MGHDK; CDR2 reads SYGVNS. With 5 bases clipped from V and 4 bases from J, the junction kept 10 bases outside the gene matches. This CDR3 is CASSFGTGVSITEAFF. The CDR3 bases are TGTGCCAGCAGTTTTGGGACAGGGGTCTCGATCACTGAAGCTTTCTTT.

Concerning this clonotype itself: Without the conserved terminal phenylalanine or tryptophan, this CDR3 likely stems from a read error. The chain joins TRBV7-2 to TRBJ2-6; D ambiguous. V was clipped by 7 bases and J by 0 bases, with 10 bases between them. The CDR3 length is 15 residues. Germline assignment: CDR1 SGHTA and CDR2 FQGNSA. In nucleotides, the CDR3 is TGTGCCAGCATCGCGCGTGGCTCTGGGGCCAACGTCCTGACTCCA. It translates to CASIARGSGANVLTP.

The CDR3 reads CASGRVGNQPQHF. The CDR3 DNA is TGTGCCAGCGGTAGGGTGGGGAATCAGCCCCAGCATTTT. This chain connects TRBV6-5 to TRBJ1-5; no firm D call. The CDR3 length is 13 residues. Germline CDR1 and CDR2: MNHEY and SVGAGI. Trimming left V 8 bases short and J 4 bases short, with 12 bases between.

This clonotype was detected ten times or more. A read error may produce the germline difference seen at one junction end. The chain links TRBV24-1 to TRBJ1-2, with D hard to call. The CDR3 sequence is 14 residues long. The V gene's germline CDR1 is KGHDR and CDR2 SFDVKD. The CDR3 sequence is CAAPQARANYDYTF. The DNA for the CDR3 is TGTGCCGCCCCCCAGGCTAGAGCTAACTATGACTACACCTTC.